The 23 T cell receptor beta chains presented below share a single source sample, sequenced in a study of T cell repertoires in cytomegalovirus infection. Their recognized antigens are unknown. TCRdb reprocessed the reads via MiXCR and lists one record per CDR3 protein. The table lists fewer than 900,000 distinct CDR3 sequences, 25% to 35% of them singletons, with about 12% in the top ten. The starting material was cultured CD8+ T cells from PBMCs, obtained from culture after CMV antigen stimulation. These receptors all come from a human donor in good health (CMV status not recorded). Some clones in this sample may be carry-over from other donors' samples.

This clonotype has a count of ten or more. This chain connects TRBV7-6 to TRBJ2-1; D gene uncertain. V lost 0 bases and J 0 bases, leaving 9 bases between the germline ends. This CDR3 is 16 amino acids long. Germline V gene data show CDR1 as SGHVS and CDR2 as FNYEAQ. The CDR3 bases are TGTGCCAGCAGCTTAGCGGCCAAGAGCTCCTACAATGAGCAGTTCTTC. Translated, it gives CASSLAAKSSYNEQFF.

A few counts support this clonotype. The J gene is TRBJ1-5, the V gene TRBV4-2, with D unresolved. This CDR3 has 15 amino acids. Trimming shortened V by 1 base and J by 0 bases, and 7 bases separated the two germline ends. The germline gives CDR1 LGHNA, CDR2 YNFKEQ. As DNA, the CDR3 is TGTGCCAGCAGCCAAGTAGGTGATAGCAATCAGCCCCAGCATTTT. Amino acid sequence: CASSQVGDSNQPQHF.

This clonotype was observed a handful of times. This chain links TRBV7-9 with TRBJ2-7; D is possibly TRBD2 (7 bases). V was trimmed by 5 bases and J by 0 bases, leaving 14 bases between them. CDR1 and CDR2 from the germline V gene are SEHNR and FQNEAQ (reference sequence). The CDR3 is 15 residues long. The CDR3 DNA follows: TGTGCCAGCAGCCTACGGGGGGCCCCCTCCTACGAGCAGTACTTC. It specifies CASSLRGAPSYEQYF.

For this clonotype: The junction departs from germline at one end; a sequencing error may be responsible. The chain uses TRBV7-6 and TRBJ2-1; 10 bases map to TRBD1. The V gene's germline CDR1 is SGHVS and CDR2 FNYEAQ. This CDR3 is built from 17 residues. CDR3 nucleotide sequence: TGTACCAGCAGCAGGAGGGACAGGGGATGGGCGTACAATGAGCAGTTCTTC. This gives the protein CTSSRRDRGWAYNEQFF.

This clonotype showed up just a few times. J is TRBJ2-2 and V is TRBV6-2 or TRBV6-3, with D tentatively TRBD1 or TRBD2 (5 bases each). This CDR3 is built from 18 residues. The V end was cut by 2 bases, the J end by 6 bases, with 22 bases between. From germline, CDR1 is MNHEY and CDR2 SVGEGT. CDR3: CASSYGWVGTRVPGELFF. CDR3 bases: TGTGCCAGCAGTTACGGATGGGTCGGGACCAGAGTCCCCGGGGAGCTGTTTTTT.

The J gene is TRBJ1-2, the V gene TRBV7-6; perhaps TRBD1 as D (6 bases). The V gene lost 4 bases and the J gene lost 6 bases, with 15 bases spanning the gap. The germline V gene has CDR1 SGHVS and CDR2 FNYEAQ. The CDR3 sequence is 14 residues long. CDR3 residues: CASSWGRRTNGYTF. In DNA form, the CDR3 reads TGTGCCAGCAGCTGGGGGCGCAGGACCAATGGCTACACCTTC.

In this sample, this clonotype turned up a few times. The chain has TRBV7-9 and TRBJ2-1; TRBD1 might be the D (5 bases). The CDR3 consists of 16 residues. The germline V gene encodes CDR1 SEHNR and CDR2 FQNEAQ (reference sequence). Trimming pared 0 bases from V and 1 base from J, leaving 10 bases between. Here the CDR3 reads CASSLAMGPSYNEQFF. The CDR3 DNA follows: TGTGCCAGCAGCTTAGCGATGGGGCCTTCCTACAATGAGCAGTTCTTC.

This rearrangement joins TRBV19 to TRBJ1-5; D is perhaps TRBD1 (6 bases). The V end was cut by 3 bases, the J end by 3 bases, with 12 bases between. Germline assignment: CDR1 LNHDA and CDR2 SQIVND (reference sequence). This CDR3 spans 15 amino acids. The CDR3 sequence is CASSIHMGANQPQHF. The CDR3 coding sequence is TGTGCCAGTAGTATCCATATGGGGGCCAATCAGCCCCAGCATTTT.

This clonotype occurred a few times. CDR3 residues: CATSLRLGAKNIQYF. The CDR3 DNA reads TGTGCCACCTCACTCCGTCTGGGAGCCAAAAACATTCAGTACTTC. This sequence joins TRBV6-1 and TRBJ2-4; D unresolved. The CDR3 totals 15 residues. Germline values: CDR1 MNHNS, CDR2 SASEGT. The V end lost 10 bases, the J end lost 0 bases, and 16 bases lay between the germline ends.

This clonotype has at least ten counts. This chain links TRBV5-5 with TRBJ2-1; a possible D gene is TRBD1 (5 bases). V was pared by 4 bases and J by 1 base, with 12 bases between. Germline lookup yields CDR1 SGHKS and CDR2 YYEKEE (reference sequence). CDR3 length: 15 residues. The DNA for the CDR3 is TGTGCCAGCAGCCCGGACATTGTATCCTACAATGAGCAGTTCTTC. Protein sequence: CASSPDIVSYNEQFF.

J is TRBJ1-2 and V is TRBV7-2; 9 nucleotides line up with TRBD1. CDR1 is SGHTA, CDR2 FQGNSA, per germline. The length of the CDR3 is 16 residues. The ends lost 0 bases at V and 2 bases at J; junction bases unmatched: 4. As DNA, the CDR3 is TGTGCCAGCAGCTTAGCGTTTACAGGGGGCAACTATGGCTACACCTTC. Translation gives CASSLAFTGGNYGYTF.

This clonotype was recorded at least ten times. Compared with germline, one end of the junction differs, possibly owing to a read error. J is TRBJ2-7 and V is TRBV7-9; TRBD2 agrees at 7 bases. This CDR3 has 13 amino acids. From germline, CDR1 is SEHNR and CDR2 FQNEAQ (reference sequence). CDR3 loop: CVLRGDSSYEQYF. Written as DNA, the CDR3 is TGCGTCCTTCGGGGGGACTCCTCCTACGAGCAGTACTTC.

The rearrangement uses TRBV6-1 and TRBJ2-6, with 11 bases aligning to TRBD1. CDR1 is MNHNS, CDR2 SASEGT, per germline. CDR3 length: 18 amino acids. V was pared by 5 bases and J by 1 base, with 7 bases of the junction left unmatched. The CDR3 nucleotides are TGTGCCAGCAGTACTGGACAGGGGGCCGCATCTGGGGCCAACGTCCTGACTTTC. Translated: CASSTGQGAASGANVLTF.

This clonotype was detected a few times. The rearrangement links TRBV27 to TRBJ1-2, with TRBD1 as a possible D gene (5 bases). The CDR3 spans 14 residues. Deletions cut 0 bases from V and 6 bases from J, with 11 bases between. CDR1 is MNHEY, CDR2 SMNVEV, per germline (reference sequence). The CDR3 nucleotides read TGTGCCAGCAGTTTATCGCAGGGACCGGATGGCTACACCTTC. Encoded protein: CASSLSQGPDGYTF.

The chain is built from TRBV9 and TRBJ2-1, with 7 bases that match TRBD2. The CDR3 spans 14 residues. Germline CDR1 is SGDLS and CDR2 is YYNGEE. Losses at the gene ends were 0 bases for V and 5 bases for J; bases not matched to a gene: 2. CDR3 DNA: TGTGCCAGCAGCGTAGGGGAGGGGAACAATGAGCAGTTCTTC. It encodes CASSVGEGNNEQFF.

The chain joins TRBV6-5 to TRBJ2-3; 11 bases are a match to TRBD1. Germline V gene data show CDR1 as MNHEY and CDR2 as SVGAGI. CDR3 length equals 17 residues. The trim removed 2 bases at V and 0 bases at J, leaving 4 bases unmatched. CDR3 protein: CASSYQGQGDSTDTQYF. The CDR3 bases are TGTGCCAGCAGTTACCAGGGACAGGGGGACAGCACAGATACGCAGTATTTT.

This chain joins TRBV7-9 and TRBJ2-5, with TRBD2 identical over 9 bases. Germline CDR1 SEHNR, CDR2 FQNEAQ (reference sequence). The trim removed 5 bases at V and 1 base at J, leaving 8 bases unmatched. CDR3 length equals 16 residues. CDR3 DNA sequence: TGTGCCAGCAGCCCAGCGGGGGGCCGCCTCCAAGAGACCCAGTACTTC. Its translation is CASSPAGGRLQETQYF.

This clonotype was counted between two and nine times. This rearrangement joins TRBV6-2 or TRBV6-3 to TRBJ2-5; 7 bases line up with TRBD1. CDR1 and CDR2 (germline): MNHEY, SVGEGT. This CDR3 region has 17 residues. The V gene end was trimmed by 2 bases and the J gene end by 5 bases; junction bases not matched to a gene: 14. The CDR3 is CASSYQLDREDTETQYF. The CDR3 coding sequence is TGTGCCAGCAGTTACCAATTAGACAGGGAAGATACGGAGACCCAGTACTTC.

V is TRBV4-1 and J is TRBJ2-7; D remains ambiguous. Germline CDR1 is MGHRA and CDR2 is YSYEKL. Trimming removed 0 bases from V and 6 bases from J, with 12 bases in between. CDR3 size: 14 residues. The CDR3 bases are TGCGCCAGCAGCCAAGATGAAAAGGGCCGCGAGCAGTACTTC. Amino acid sequence: CASSQDEKGREQYF.

The chain links TRBV6-5 to TRBJ2-1, with 16 bases matching TRBD2. The trim removed 6 bases at V and 1 base at J, leaving 0 bases unmatched. Per germline, CDR1 MNHEY and CDR2 SVGAGI. There are 16 residues in the CDR3. The CDR3 DNA is TGTGCCAGCAGGGGACTAGCGGGGGGGTCCTACAATGAGCAGTTCTTC. Amino acids: CASRGLAGGSYNEQFF.

The V and J genes are TRBV9 and TRBJ2-7; D gene unclear. Germline V gives CDR1 SGDLS, CDR2 YYNGEE. V dropped 0 bases and J dropped 7 bases, with 2 bases sitting between them. This CDR3 is 10 amino acids long. The chain's CDR3 is CASSVVEQYV. CDR3 DNA: TGTGCCAGCAGCGTAGTTGAGCAGTACGTC.

This chain links TRBV7-9 with TRBJ1-2; D is unresolved. The germline gives CDR1 SEHNR, CDR2 FQNEAQ (reference sequence). The CDR3 extends over 13 amino acids. V was shortened by 4 bases and J by 4 bases, with 10 bases between the two germline ends. CDR3 coding DNA: TGTGCCAGCAGCTCCTCCGGGCCCTATGGCTACACCTTC. It encodes CASSSSGPYGYTF.

The chain employs TRBV19 and TRBJ1-1; D may be TRBD1 (6 bases). Germline V lookup: CDR1 LNHDA, CDR2 SQIVND (reference sequence). The CDR3 runs 16 residues. Trimming shortened V by 6 bases and J by 4 bases, and 21 bases separated the two germline ends. The CDR3 DNA follows: TGTGCCAGTAGGTTCCTGGACAGACCGACGGGCACTGAAGCTTTCTTT. Its protein product is CASRFLDRPTGTEAFF.